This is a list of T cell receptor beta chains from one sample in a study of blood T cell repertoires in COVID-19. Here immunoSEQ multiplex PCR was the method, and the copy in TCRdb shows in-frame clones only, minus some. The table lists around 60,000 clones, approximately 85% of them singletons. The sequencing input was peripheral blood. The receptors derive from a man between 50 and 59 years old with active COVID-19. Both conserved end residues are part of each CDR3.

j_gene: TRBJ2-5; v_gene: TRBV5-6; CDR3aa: CASSFTGGETQYF
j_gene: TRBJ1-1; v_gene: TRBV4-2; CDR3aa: CASSQEANRGNTEAFF
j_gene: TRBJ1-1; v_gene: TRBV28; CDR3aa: CASSGTRRNTEAFF
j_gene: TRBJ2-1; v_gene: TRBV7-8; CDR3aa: CASSSTPASGGQFF
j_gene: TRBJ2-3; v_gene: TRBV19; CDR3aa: CASSMTASTTDTQYF
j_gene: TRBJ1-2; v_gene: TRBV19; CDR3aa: CASSHGAGGTNYGYTF
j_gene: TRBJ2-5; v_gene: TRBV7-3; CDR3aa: CASSSGTSGLYQETQYF
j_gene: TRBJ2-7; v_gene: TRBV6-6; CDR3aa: CASSNRQGASYEQYF
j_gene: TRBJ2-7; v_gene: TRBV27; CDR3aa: CASRKITGPYEQYF
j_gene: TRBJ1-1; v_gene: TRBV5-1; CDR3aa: CASRTGPNTEAFF
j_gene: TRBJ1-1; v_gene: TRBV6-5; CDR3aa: CASSKTGAANTEAFF
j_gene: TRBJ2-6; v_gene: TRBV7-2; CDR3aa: CASSFRGTWANVLTF
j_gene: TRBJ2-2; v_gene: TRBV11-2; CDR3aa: CASSSPAGGSTGELFF
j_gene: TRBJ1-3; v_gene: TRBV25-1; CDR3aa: CASSTPGGSGNTIYF
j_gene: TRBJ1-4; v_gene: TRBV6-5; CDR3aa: CASSPSGPGVRFF
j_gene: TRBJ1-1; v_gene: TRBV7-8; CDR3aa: CASSRRTGQNTEAFF
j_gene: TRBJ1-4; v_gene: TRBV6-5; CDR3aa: CASRQSGGYKKLFF
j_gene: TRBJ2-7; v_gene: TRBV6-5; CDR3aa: CASSYSGTGSYEQYF
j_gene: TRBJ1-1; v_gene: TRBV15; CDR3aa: CATRRTGMNTEAFF
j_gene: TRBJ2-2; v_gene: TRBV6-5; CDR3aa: CASGTSGSGELFF
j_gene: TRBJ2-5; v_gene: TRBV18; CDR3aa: CASSRTSGVKETQYF
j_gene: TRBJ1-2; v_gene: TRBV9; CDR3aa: CASSKQGGGYTF
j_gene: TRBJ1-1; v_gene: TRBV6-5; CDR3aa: CASSQRGEANTEAFF
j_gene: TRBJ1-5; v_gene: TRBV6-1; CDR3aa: CASSELSGVNQPQHF
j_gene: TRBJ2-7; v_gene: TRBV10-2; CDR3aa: CASQFIREQYF
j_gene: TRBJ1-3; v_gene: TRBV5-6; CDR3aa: CASSYRERSGNTIYF
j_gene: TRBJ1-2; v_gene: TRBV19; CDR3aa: CASSRWASLNYGYTF
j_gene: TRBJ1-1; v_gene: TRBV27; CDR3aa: CASSLGTGGRTEAFF
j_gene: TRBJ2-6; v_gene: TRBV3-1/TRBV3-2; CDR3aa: CASSPGGTEGISGANVLTF
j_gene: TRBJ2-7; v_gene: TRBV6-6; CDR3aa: CASSYSYEQYEQYF
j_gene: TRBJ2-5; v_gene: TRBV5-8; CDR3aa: CASSLKTSGGTQYF
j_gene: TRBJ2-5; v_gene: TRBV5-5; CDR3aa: CASSFTSDLTQYF
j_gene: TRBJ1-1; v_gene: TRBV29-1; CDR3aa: CSVSHRGNTEAFF
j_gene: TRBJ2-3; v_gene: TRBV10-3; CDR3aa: CAISVLAGTDTQYF
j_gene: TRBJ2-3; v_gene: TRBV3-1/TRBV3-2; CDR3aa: CASQGLGGAGGPRTQYF
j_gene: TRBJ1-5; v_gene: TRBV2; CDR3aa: CASSAGANQPQHF
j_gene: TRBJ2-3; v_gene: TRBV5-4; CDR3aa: CASSLSASLLNTDTQYF
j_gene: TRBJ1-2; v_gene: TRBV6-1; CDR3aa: CASSGRRAGGSSSGYTF
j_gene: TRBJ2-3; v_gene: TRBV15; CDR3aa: CATSTRGLTDTQYF
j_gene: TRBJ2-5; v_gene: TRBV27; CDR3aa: CASSPFLNRDRVAETQYF
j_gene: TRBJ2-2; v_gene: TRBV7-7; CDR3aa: CASSLQGDTGELFF
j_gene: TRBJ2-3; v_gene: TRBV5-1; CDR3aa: CASSLADKGAADTQYF
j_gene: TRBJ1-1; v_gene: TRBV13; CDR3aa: CASSLSGGDTEAFF
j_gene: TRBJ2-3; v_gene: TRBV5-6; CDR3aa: CASSPTTSEADTQYF
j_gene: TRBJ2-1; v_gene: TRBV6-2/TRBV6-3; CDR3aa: CASSYKPGQEYNEQFF
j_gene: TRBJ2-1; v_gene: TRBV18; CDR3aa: CASSRLTYNEQFF
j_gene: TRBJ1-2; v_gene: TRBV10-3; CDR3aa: CAISQENYGYTF
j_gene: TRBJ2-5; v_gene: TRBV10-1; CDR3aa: CASSGLSGTQYF
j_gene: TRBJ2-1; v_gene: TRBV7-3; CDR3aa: CASSSDRDNEQFF
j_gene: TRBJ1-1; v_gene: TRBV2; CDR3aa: CASFGNSLNTEAFF
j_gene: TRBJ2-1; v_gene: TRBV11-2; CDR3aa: CASSLVGSGGYNEQFF
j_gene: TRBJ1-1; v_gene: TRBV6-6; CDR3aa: CASRHRGRGNTEAFF
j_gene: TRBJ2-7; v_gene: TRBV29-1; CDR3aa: CSGSRGPGEQYF
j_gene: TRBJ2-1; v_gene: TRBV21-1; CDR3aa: CASSKAVAGEYNEQFF
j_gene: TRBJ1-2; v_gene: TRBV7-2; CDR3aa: CASSSQAGGYGYTF
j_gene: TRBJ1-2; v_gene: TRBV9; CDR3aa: CASSVGRGNYGYTF
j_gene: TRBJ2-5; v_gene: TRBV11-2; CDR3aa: CASSSIRGKTQYF